The 15 T cell receptor beta chains presented below share a single source sample, sequenced in a study of metastatic and nonmetastatic thyroid tumors. TCRdb re-analyzed the PCR reads through MiXCR. The sample contains about 37,000 clones, roughly 13% of which appear only once. No patient had received any treatment before thyroid surgery. The sequenced sample was blood. These receptors all stem from a female donor with papillary thyroid cancer or a benign thyroid nodule (not recorded which). Some clones in this sample may be carry-over from other donors' samples.

The table lists this clone with many counts. The rearrangement uses TRBV5-1 and TRBJ2-5; TRBD1 might be the D (5 bases). Germline V lookup: CDR1 SGHRS, CDR2 YFSETQ. This CDR3 has 14 amino acids. V shed 4 bases and J shed 9 bases, with 19 bases lying between them. The CDR3 loop is CASSPVDRLRAQYF. For the CDR3, the DNA is TGCGCCAGCAGCCCCGTCGACCGTCTCAGGGCCCAGTACTTC. Full variable domain (remainder filled in from reference TRBV5-1 and TRBJ2-5): KAGVTQTPRYLIKTRGQQVTLSCSPISGHRSVSWYQQTPGQGLQFLFEYFSETQRNKGNFPGRFSGRQFSNSRSEMNVSTLELGDSALYLCASSPVDRLRAQYFGPGTRLLVL.

This clone was recorded a few times. This chain uses TRBV11-1 with TRBJ2-1; 12 bases fit TRBD2. The germline V gene encodes CDR1 SGHAT and CDR2 FQDESV (reference sequence). V gave up 4 bases and J gave up 4 bases; unmatched junction bases: 2. CDR3 length equals 15 residues. The CDR3 coding sequence is TGTGCCAGCAGCTCCGGGACTAGCGGGTACAATGAGCAGTTCTTC. It is translated as CASSSGTSGYNEQFF. Full variable domain (outside the CDR3, taken from reference TRBV11-1 and TRBJ2-1): EAEVAQSPRYKITEKSQAVAFWCDPISGHATLYWYRQILGQGPELLVQFQDESVVDDSQLPKDRFSAERLKGVDSTLKIQPAELGDSAMYLCASSSGTSGYNEQFFGPGTRLTVL.

This clone was counted many times. The CDR3 region has the DNA TGTGCCAGCAGCTTTTACGGGAGCAATACAGATACGCAGTATTTT. Translating it yields CASSFYGSNTDTQYF. The chain carries TRBV7-9 and TRBJ2-3; D possibly corresponds to TRBD2 (6 bases). The V end lost 3 bases, the J end lost 3 bases, and 13 bases lay between the germline ends. This CDR3 has 15 residues. Germline V gene sequence: CDR1 SEHNR, CDR2 FQNEAQ (reference sequence).

With regard to this clone: An end of the junction differs from the germline gene, which may be a read error. The rearrangement uses TRBV5-1 and TRBJ2-3, with D possibly TRBD2 on 6 matching bases. The CDR3 is 12 residues long. Looked up from germline, CDR1 is SGHRS and CDR2 is YFSETQ. This CDR3 is CASSSLGTEQYF. CDR3 coding DNA: TGTGCCAGCAGCTCACTCGGGACTGAGCAGTATTTT. Full variable domain (outside the CDR3, taken from reference TRBV5-1 and TRBJ2-3): KAGVTQTPRYLIKTRGQQVTLSCSPISGHRSVSWYQQTPGQGLQFLFEYFSETQRNKGNFPGRFSGRQFSNSRSEMNVSTLELGDSALYLCASSSLGTEQYFGPGTRLTVL.

The gene calls are TRBV5-1 and TRBJ1-2; D uncertain. The germline CDR1 and CDR2 sequences are SGHRS and YFSETQ. This CDR3 has 15 residues. V was pared by 6 bases and J by 0 bases, with 15 bases between. The CDR3 DNA sequence: TGCGCCAGCATCTTCACCCCGACATCTAACTATGGCTACACCTTC. This sequence encodes CASIFTPTSNYGYTF. The full variable domain, rest sourced from reference TRBV5-1 and TRBJ1-2, is KAGVTQTPRYLIKTRGQQVTLSCSPISGHRSVSWYQQTPGQGLQFLFEYFSETQRNKGNFPGRFSGRQFSNSRSEMNVSTLELGDSALYLCASIFTPTSNYGYTFGSGTRLTVV.

This clone came up many times. The V gene is TRBV20-1, the J gene TRBJ1-2; D is unresolved. Trimming stripped 6 bases from V and 1 base from J, with 15 bases between. This CDR3 region has 14 residues. The germline gives CDR1 DFQATT, CDR2 SNEGSKA (reference sequence). The CDR3 DNA reads as TGCAGTGCCGGCACAGTCGGAATTAACTATGGCTACACCTTC. Translated, it gives CSAGTVGINYGYTF.

This clone was seen many times. This chain links TRBV12-5 with TRBJ2-1, with 9 positions matching TRBD1. The CDR3 is made up of 18 amino acids. CDR1 LGHNT and CDR2 FRNRAP come from the germline V gene. With V trimmed by 6 bases and J by 3 bases, 15 bases remained unmatched. CDR3 DNA: TGTGCTAGTGGCCTCCCATTCACAGGGGGCGACGGCTACAATGAGCAGTTCTTC. Amino acids: CASGLPFTGGDGYNEQFF.

This clone was seen ten or more times. The chain carries TRBV5-8 and TRBJ2-1, with unresolved D. The V end lost 0 bases, the J end lost 8 bases, and 9 bases lay between the germline ends. Germline-derived CDR1 and CDR2 are SGHTS and YDEGEE. The CDR3 runs to 13 residues. CDR3 in amino acids: CASSLVQTDEQFF. The CDR3 bases are TGTGCCAGCAGCTTGGTGCAGACCGATGAGCAGTTCTTC.

The chain has TRBV5-1 and TRBJ2-7, with D perhaps TRBD1 or TRBD2 (6 bases each). Between the trimmed V and J ends, which lost 4 bases and 0 bases, there was a span of 14 bases. The CDR3 consists of 15 residues. The germline CDR1 and CDR2 sequences are SGHRS and YFSETQ. CDR3 coding DNA: TGCGCCAGCAGCCCCACGGGGGCCCACTCCTACGAGCAGTACTTC. Protein: CASSPTGAHSYEQYF.

This clone was counted ten times or more. The DNA for the CDR3 is TGCAGTGCCTGGACAGGCAATGAGCAGTTCTTC. Translation gives CSAWTGNEQFF. The chain combines TRBV20-1 with TRBJ2-1; TRBD1 matches 7 bases. The germline V gene has CDR1 DFQATT and CDR2 SNEGSKA (reference sequence). The CDR3 is 11 amino acids. Germline trimming cut 6 bases from V and 6 bases from J; bases unmatched to any gene: 2.

This clone was detected many times. Compared with germline, one end of the junction differs, possibly owing to a read error. The gene calls are TRBV7-1 and TRBJ2-1; 13 bases are a match to TRBD2. TRBV7-1 is assigned to the ORF class and has an uncertain function. CDR3 length: 16 amino acids. The CDR3 is CASSCTGTSGISEQSF. The CDR3 DNA is TGTGCCAGCAGCTGCACCGGGACTAGCGGGATTAGTGAGCAGTCCTTC.

The table lists this clone with many counts. V gene TRBV11-1 combines with J gene TRBJ2-1; 10 bases match TRBD2. V dropped 10 bases and J dropped 9; count of bases not matched to a gene: 21. Germline V gene data show CDR1 as SGHAT and CDR2 as FQDESV (reference sequence). The CDR3 is 17 amino acids. The CDR3 nucleotides are TGTGCCACCCATAAGCTAGCGGGAGCGGGGGGACGGGGTGAGCAGTTCTTC. Translation gives CATHKLAGAGGRGEQFF.

The rearrangement uses TRBV20-1 and TRBJ2-7; 9 nucleotides line up with TRBD1. With 5 bases clipped from V and 7 bases from J, the junction kept 9 bases outside the gene matches. Germline V gene data show CDR1 as DFQATT and CDR2 as SNEGSKA (reference sequence). The CDR3 extends over 13 amino acids. CDR3 sequence (DNA): TGCAGTGCTCCGCAGACAGGGGGTTGGGAGCAGTACTTC. Translation: CSAPQTGGWEQYF.

This clone has just a few counts. The chain carries TRBV28 and TRBJ1-1, with D perhaps matching TRBD1 (5 bases). CDR1 is MDHEN, CDR2 SYDVKM, per germline. V was cut by 11 bases and J by 7 bases, with 17 bases left in between. CDR3 length: 12 residues. Here the CDR3 DNA reads TGTGCCGGGCGGACAAGGCCGGGTGAAGCTTTCTTT. It codes for CAGRTRPGEAFF.

The sample holds many counts of this clone. The chain recombines TRBV18 with TRBJ2-7, with 8 bases fitting TRBD1. V trimming: 2 bases; J trimming: 5 bases; junction bases outside the gene matches: 8. The CDR3 totals 15 residues. CDR1 and CDR2 (germline): KGHSH, LQKENI. In DNA form, the CDR3 reads TGTGCCAGCTCACCAGGACAGGGTACATTGGACGAGCAGTACTTC. Amino acids: CASSPGQGTLDEQYF.